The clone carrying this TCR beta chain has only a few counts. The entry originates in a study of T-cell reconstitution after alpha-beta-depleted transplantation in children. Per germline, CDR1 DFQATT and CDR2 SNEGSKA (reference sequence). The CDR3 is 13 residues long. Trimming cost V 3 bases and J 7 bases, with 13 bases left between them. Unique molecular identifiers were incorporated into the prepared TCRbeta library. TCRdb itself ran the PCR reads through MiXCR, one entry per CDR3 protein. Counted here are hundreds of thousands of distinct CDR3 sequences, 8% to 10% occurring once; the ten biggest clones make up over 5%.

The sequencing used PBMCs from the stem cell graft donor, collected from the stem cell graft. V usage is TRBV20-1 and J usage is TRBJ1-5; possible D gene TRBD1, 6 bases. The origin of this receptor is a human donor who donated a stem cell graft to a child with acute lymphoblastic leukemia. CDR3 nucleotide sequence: TGCAGTGCTAGGGACAGCTGGGGACAGCCCCAGCATTTT. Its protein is CSARDSWGQPQHF.